This note documents a single T cell receptor (beta chain) sequence. Antigen specificity is unknown. Generated by immunoSEQ multiplex PCR, the TCRdb table keeps only in-frame clones and is missing some. The sample includes 150,000 or so clones, around four fifths of them seen just once. This sample is drawn from a study of T cell responses to AZD1222 COVID-19 vaccine. Study-level findings and limits: A reported finding is that nearly half of spike-specific TCRs target unmutated variant regions. Spike-wide coverage was observed for vaccine-associated CD4 TCRs, with dominant responses at 160-218 and 743-854. Just five to seven AZD1222 recipients tested seropositive at baseline.

This clonotype originated in an adult in good health. The sequences come from peripheral blood, collected on day 0 of MenACWY control vaccination.

The DNA for the CDR3 is TGTGCCAGCAGTTTTCGGGGGAATCCTACCTACAATGAGCAGTTCTTC. Translating gives CASSFRGNPTYNEQFF. The chain combines TRBV27 with TRBJ2-1; TRBD2 is a possible D gene (6 bases). The germline gives CDR1 MNHEY, CDR2 SMNVEV (reference sequence). CDR3 length equals 16 residues. Trimming removed 3 bases at V and 2 bases at J, with 14 bases between.